This T cell receptor (beta chain) was recovered during a study of T cell repertoires in cytomegalovirus infection (dated by TCRdb to about 2019). General notes on the study: Alongside well-studied HLA-B-restricted epitopes, the peptide stimulations were aimed at recently identified HLA-C-restricted CMV epitopes, whose presentation resists viral immunomodulation. The HLA type of each donor mattered for the analysis, because public TCR beta signatures pointed to carriage of CMV infection along with the matching HLA type.

The sample holds a few counts of this clonotype. What this receptor recognizes is not known. No qualities accompany the bases; no much larger clone lies one base away. The sequencing machine was an Illumina HiSeq 1500. The public reads were reanalyzed by TCRdb: fastp trimming at Q25, MiXCR alignment, in-frame beta chains only. Rows are combined by CDR3 protein, so each entry shows the most common genes and DNA. For this sample there are fewer than 350,000 distinct CDR3 sequences; around 29% appear just once. In total, the top ten clones hold about 20% of the sample. From its cysteine to its phenylalanine, the CDR3 spans 18 amino acids. Of all the DNA, just the CDR3 is kept, 54 bases in frame from base 1. Per the germline V gene, SGHTA is the CDR1 and FQGNSA is the CDR2. V is clipped by 3 bases and J by 7 bases, and the sequence between their germline boundaries is 28 bases long. Overall study results and their limits: Cumulative frequency of public TCR beta family members discriminated carriers of CMV infection plus the relevant HLA type in this cohort and an independent approximately 340-donor cohort. In the ex vivo response, HLA-C-restricted CMV-specific TCR beta clonotypes were dominant, and in two of eight donors the single most frequent clonotype came from this HLA-C-restricted group.

The sample's treatment or condition label, in plain terms: in vitro stimulation with specific CMV peptide epitopes to enrich CMV-specific T cells. The V gene is TRBV7-2 and the J gene is TRBJ2-7; the best D guess is TRBD1, with 6 bases matching. Specimen: cultured PBMCs, collected from culture after CMV antigen stimulation. This TCR was recovered from a human donor in good health (CMV status not recorded). Some clones in this sample may be carry-over from other donors' samples. The DNA sequence is as follows: TGTGCCAGCAGCTTCGGGACACCCGAATCCTCCCACGTAAGGGAGCAGTACTTC. This yields the protein CASSFGTPESSHVREQYF.